The sequence of this TCR beta chain was determined in a study of T cell responses to AZD1222 COVID-19 vaccine. Measured with immunoSEQ multiplex PCR; TCRdb has only the in-frame clones, and not every one. This repertoire shows around 140,000 clones, 90% to 95% found once; its top ten account for about 12%. V was cut by 4 bases and J by 3 bases, with 21 bases left in between. CDR3 length: 17 residues. CDR1 is MGHRA, CDR2 YSYEKL, per germline. The chain joins TRBV4-1 to TRBJ2-5; D could derive from TRBD1 or TRBD2 (5 bases each). The sample in question was peripheral blood, obtained after recovery from COVID-19. The origin of this receptor is an adult who had recovered from COVID-19. CDR3 in amino acids: CASSLSGTPIVEETQYF. The CDR3 nucleotides read TGCGCCAGCAGCCTTAGTGGGACCCCGATCGTCGAAGAGACCCAGTACTTC.